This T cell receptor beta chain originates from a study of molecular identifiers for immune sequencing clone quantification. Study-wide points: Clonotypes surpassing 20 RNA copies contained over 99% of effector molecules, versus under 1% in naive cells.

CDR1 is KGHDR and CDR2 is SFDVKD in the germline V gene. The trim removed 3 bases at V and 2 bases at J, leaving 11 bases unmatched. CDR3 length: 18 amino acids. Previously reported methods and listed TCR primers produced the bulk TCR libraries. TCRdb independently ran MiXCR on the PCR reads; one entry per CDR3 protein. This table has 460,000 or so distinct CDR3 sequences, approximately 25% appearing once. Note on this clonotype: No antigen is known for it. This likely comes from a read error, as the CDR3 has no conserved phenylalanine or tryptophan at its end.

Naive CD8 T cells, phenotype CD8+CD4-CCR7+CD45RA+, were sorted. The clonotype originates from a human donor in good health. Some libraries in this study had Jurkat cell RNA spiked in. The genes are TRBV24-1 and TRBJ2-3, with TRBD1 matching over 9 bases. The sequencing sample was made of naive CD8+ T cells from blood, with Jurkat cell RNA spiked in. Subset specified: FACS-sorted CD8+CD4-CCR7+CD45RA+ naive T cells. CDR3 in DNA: TGTGCCACCAGTGATCCGTCCGGGACAGGGCAATCCACAGATACGCAGTATCTT. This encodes CATSDPSGTGQSTDTQYL.